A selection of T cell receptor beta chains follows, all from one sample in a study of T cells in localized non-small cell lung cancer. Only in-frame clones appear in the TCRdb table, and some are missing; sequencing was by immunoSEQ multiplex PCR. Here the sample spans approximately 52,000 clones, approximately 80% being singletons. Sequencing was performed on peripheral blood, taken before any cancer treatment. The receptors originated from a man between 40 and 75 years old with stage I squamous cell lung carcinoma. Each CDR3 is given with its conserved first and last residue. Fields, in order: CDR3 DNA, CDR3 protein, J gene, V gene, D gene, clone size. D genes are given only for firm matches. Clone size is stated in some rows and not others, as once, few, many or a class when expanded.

DNA: TGTGCCAGTTCGGATAGAGATAGCAATCAGCCCCAGCATTTT; CDR3: CASSDRDSNQPQHF; J: TRBJ1-5; V: TRBV6-1; D: -; size: -
DNA: TGTGCCAGTAGTATGGACCTCTACGAGCAGTACTTC; CDR3: CASSMDLYEQYF; J: TRBJ2-7; V: TRBV19; D: -; size: -
DNA: TGTGCCAGCAGCGTAGGCAGTGAGGAGACCCAGTACTTC; CDR3: CASSVGSEETQYF; J: TRBJ2-5; V: TRBV9; D: -; size: -
DNA: TGTGCCATCAGGGAAACAGGGGGCACTGAAGCTTTCTTT; CDR3: CAIRETGGTEAFF; J: TRBJ1-1; V: TRBV10-3; D: TRBD1; size: -
DNA: TGTGCCAGCAGCCGGACCCGGGGAGCTGAAGCTTTCTTT; CDR3: CASSRTRGAEAFF; J: TRBJ1-1; V: TRBV14; D: -; size: -
DNA: TGTGCCAGCGCAGCAAACTATGGCTACACCTTC; CDR3: CASAANYGYTF; J: TRBJ1-2; V: TRBV28; D: -; size: -
DNA: TGTGCCAGCTGTGGGACTACCTATAGCACAGATACGCAGTATTTT; CDR3: CASCGTTYSTDTQYF; J: TRBJ2-3; V: TRBV21-1; D: -; size: -
DNA: TGTGCCAGCAGCGTAGTAGAGAACCCTAACTATGGCTACACCTTC; CDR3: CASSVVENPNYGYTF; J: TRBJ1-2; V: TRBV9; D: -; size: -
DNA: TGTGCCAGCAGCCGGAGATACGGGACCCAGCCGTATTTT; CDR3: CASSRRYGTQPYF; J: TRBJ2-3; V: TRBV7-3; D: -; size: -
DNA: TGTGCCAGCAGCTCTGGGACAGTCTATGGCTACACCTTC; CDR3: CASSSGTVYGYTF; J: TRBJ1-2; V: TRBV5-8; D: TRBD1; size: -
DNA: TGTGCCAGCAGTTACGGGGAAGGGAGCTATGGCTACACCTTC; CDR3: CASSYGEGSYGYTF; J: TRBJ1-2; V: TRBV6-5; D: -; size: -
DNA: TGTGCCAGCAGCGTAGGTACTATGGTGTCCGGGGAGCAGTACTTC; CDR3: CASSVGTMVSGEQYF; J: TRBJ2-7; V: TRBV9; D: -; size: -
DNA: TGTGCCAGCAGACCTTACAGCTACGAGCAGTACTTC; CDR3: CASRPYSYEQYF; J: TRBJ2-7; V: TRBV6-1; D: -; size: -
DNA: TGTGCCAGCAGCTCTGGACCTATCGGGGAGCTGTTTTTT; CDR3: CASSSGPIGELFF; J: TRBJ2-2; V: TRBV7-6; D: -; size: -
DNA: TGCGCCAGCAGCCAAGGTACAGGGAATGAGCAGTTCTTC; CDR3: CASSQGTGNEQFF; J: TRBJ2-1; V: TRBV4-3; D: -; size: -
DNA: TGTGCCAGCAGCCAAGGCGGGACAGCATCCTACGAGCAGTACTTC; CDR3: CASSQGGTASYEQYF; J: TRBJ2-7; V: TRBV4-2; D: -; size: -
DNA: TGCGCCAGCAGCCAAGACGTGGGGGGGCTGAGTGGCTACACCTTC; CDR3: CASSQDVGGLSGYTF; J: TRBJ1-2; V: TRBV4-3; D: -; size: -
DNA: TGTGCCAGCGTCCTTGGTGGCCCTGGGGATACGCAGTATTTT; CDR3: CASVLGGPGDTQYF; J: TRBJ2-3; V: TRBV6-1; D: -; size: -
DNA: TGTGCCAGCAGCTTGGAGAGCAGCGGGAAACTGTTTTTT; CDR3: CASSLESSGKLFF; J: TRBJ1-4; V: TRBV11-2; D: -; size: -
DNA: TGTGCCAGCAGGGGCCGGGACCCCAGCTCTGGGGCCAACGTCCTGACTTTC; CDR3: CASRGRDPSSGANVLTF; J: TRBJ2-6; V: TRBV28; D: -; size: once
DNA: TGTGCCAGCAGCTTGTCCGGGGGCCTCTTTATCTCCTACGAGCAGTACTTC; CDR3: CASSLSGGLFISYEQYF; J: TRBJ2-7; V: TRBV5-5; D: -; size: -
DNA: TGCAGCGTCTCTAGGGGCCCAAACACTGAAGCTTTCTTT; CDR3: CSVSRGPNTEAFF; J: TRBJ1-1; V: TRBV29-1; D: -; size: -
DNA: TGTGCCAGCAGTTATGGACGACAGGAGAGTAATTCACCCCTCCACTTT; CDR3: CASSYGRQESNSPLHF; J: TRBJ1-6; V: TRBV6-5; D: -; size: -
DNA: TGTGCCAGCAGGGTGGGACAGGGCCTTAATGAAAAACTGTTTTTT; CDR3: CASRVGQGLNEKLFF; J: TRBJ1-4; V: TRBV28; D: TRBD1; size: few
DNA: TGTGCCAGCAGTTCATCCGGGACACAGCTCTGGCAGCCCCAGCATTTT; CDR3: CASSSSGTQLWQPQHF; J: TRBJ1-5; V: TRBV28; D: -; size: -
DNA: TGTGCCAGCAGCCCGGGGTTGGACGAGAGCACAGATACGCAGTATTTT; CDR3: CASSPGLDESTDTQYF; J: TRBJ2-3; V: TRBV11-1; D: -; size: -
DNA: TGCGCCAGCAGCTTGGACGGCACACTAGGTGGCTACACCTTC; CDR3: CASSLDGTLGGYTF; J: TRBJ1-2; V: TRBV5-1; D: -; size: -
DNA: TGCGCCAGCAGCCAAGACAGCGCGAACTCCTACAATGAGCAGTTCTTC; CDR3: CASSQDSANSYNEQFF; J: TRBJ2-1; V: TRBV4-1; D: -; size: -
DNA: TGTGCCAGCAGCGCGACTAGCGGGGGATCCCACAATGAGCAGTTCTTC; CDR3: CASSATSGGSHNEQFF; J: TRBJ2-1; V: TRBV9; D: TRBD2; size: -
DNA: TGTGCCAGCGGTCTTCGGAGCGGGACCCAAGAGACCCAGTACTTC; CDR3: CASGLRSGTQETQYF; J: TRBJ2-5; V: TRBV6-5; D: TRBD2; size: -
DNA: TGTGCCAGCAGCGCGGGGCGGGGGCCGCCCACCGGGGAGCTGTTTTTT; CDR3: CASSAGRGPPTGELFF; J: TRBJ2-2; V: TRBV5-5; D: -; size: once
DNA: TGTGCCAGCAGTTTATCTTTGACAGGCCCTTACTACGAGCAGTACTTC; CDR3: CASSLSLTGPYYEQYF; J: TRBJ2-7; V: TRBV27; D: -; size: -
DNA: TGTGCCAGCAGTGCTTTGGCATACGAGCAGTACTTC; CDR3: CASSALAYEQYF; J: TRBJ2-7; V: TRBV2; D: -; size: -
DNA: TGTGCCAGCAGCGGGGGAGGGTCTAGCACAGATACGCAGTATTTT; CDR3: CASSGGGSSTDTQYF; J: TRBJ2-3; V: TRBV7-9; D: TRBD2; size: -
DNA: TGTGCCAGCAGCCTAGTGGATGGCTACACCTTC; CDR3: CASSLVDGYTF; J: TRBJ1-2; V: TRBV7-8; D: -; size: -
DNA: TGTGCCAGCAGCCGAATAGGGACTGAAGCTTTCTTT; CDR3: CASSRIGTEAFF; J: TRBJ1-1; V: TRBV7-8; D: -; size: -
DNA: TGTGCCAGTAGTACCAGACAGGATGGTAATTCACCCCTCCACTTT; CDR3: CASSTRQDGNSPLHF; J: TRBJ1-6; V: TRBV19; D: -; size: -
DNA: TGTGCCAGCAGCTCAGGACAGGCCGAGGAGCTGTTTTTT; CDR3: CASSSGQAEELFF; J: TRBJ2-2; V: TRBV7-3; D: TRBD1; size: -
DNA: TGTGCCAGCAGCGAGAGGAGGGCTACTAGCACAGATACGCAGTATTTT; CDR3: CASSERRATSTDTQYF; J: TRBJ2-3; V: TRBV9; D: -; size: -
DNA: TGTGCCAGCAGCGCAGGGACTGTCTCTGGAAACACCATATATTTT; CDR3: CASSAGTVSGNTIYF; J: TRBJ1-3; V: TRBV5-4; D: -; size: -
DNA: TGTGCCAGCAGCCCGCAGCGGGGGGGCTACGAGCAGTACTTC; CDR3: CASSPQRGGYEQYF; J: TRBJ2-7; V: TRBV7-2; D: TRBD2; size: few
DNA: TGTGCCAGCAGCGAGGCTCAGCTCCGGCAGTACTTC; CDR3: CASSEAQLRQYF; J: TRBJ2-7; V: TRBV7-8; D: -; size: -
DNA: TGTGCCAGCAGTCTAGCGGGGGGAGTCACAGATACGCAGTATTTT; CDR3: CASSLAGGVTDTQYF; J: TRBJ2-3; V: TRBV6-5; D: TRBD2; size: -
DNA: TGTGCCACCAGCAGAGATCCAGGGGGCAATCAGCCCCAGCATTTT; CDR3: CATSRDPGGNQPQHF; J: TRBJ1-5; V: TRBV15; D: -; size: -
DNA: TGTGCCAGCAGCTTGAGGGGCAATGAGCAGTTCTTC; CDR3: CASSLRGNEQFF; J: TRBJ2-1; V: TRBV7-3; D: -; size: -
DNA: TGTGCCAGCAGCGCAGGGCGGACAGGGGGTGACGGGGAGCTGTTTTTT; CDR3: CASSAGRTGGDGELFF; J: TRBJ2-2; V: TRBV9; D: TRBD1; size: few
DNA: TGTGCCAGCAGCGTAGACGGGTCTCCCCTCTATGGCTACACCTTC; CDR3: CASSVDGSPLYGYTF; J: TRBJ1-2; V: TRBV9; D: -; size: -
DNA: TGTGCCAGCAGCCTAGATGGGGGGCGCTTAGATACGCAGTATTTT; CDR3: CASSLDGGRLDTQYF; J: TRBJ2-3; V: TRBV7-2; D: -; size: -
DNA: TGCAGCGCCCTCCCGGCGACGCAACAAGAGACCCAGTACTTC; CDR3: CSALPATQQETQYF; J: TRBJ2-5; V: TRBV29-1; D: -; size: few
DNA: TGTGCCAGCAGCATCCCCCAGCGGGGGGCGTACAATGAGCAGTTCTTC; CDR3: CASSIPQRGAYNEQFF; J: TRBJ2-1; V: TRBV28; D: TRBD2; size: -
DNA: TGTGCCAGCAGCTTAGTTCCGAATACGCAGTATTTT; CDR3: CASSLVPNTQYF; J: TRBJ2-3; V: TRBV11-2; D: -; size: -
DNA: TGTGCCAGCAGAGCCCCAGGGGAGGTAGGCTATGGCTACACCTTC; CDR3: CASRAPGEVGYGYTF; J: TRBJ1-2; V: TRBV6-1; D: -; size: -
DNA: TGTGCCAGTAGTATCAAAGGGACAGGGCTCTACGAGCAGTACTTC; CDR3: CASSIKGTGLYEQYF; J: TRBJ2-7; V: TRBV19; D: TRBD1; size: -